This T cell receptor beta chain was documented in a study of PD-L1 blockade in urothelial cancer. The overall study: Bladder-origin urothelial cancer in males described most of the roughly 30 patients. T cells numbered a median of approximately 150,000 in the blood samples. The study's findings and limits: It was durable-benefit patients whose tumor-associated blood clones expanded more at 3 weeks.

As for time point: pretreatment peripheral blood. Each patient gave between 1 and 8 samples, pretreatment and on-treatment. Some clones are missing from TCRdb's copy, which holds only in-frame ones; the method was immunoSEQ multiplex PCR. The sample includes tens of thousands of clones, 84% of them seen just once. The V and J ends lost 6 bases and 8 bases, in that order; junction bases with no gene match: 11. The CDR3 runs to 15 residues. Germline V CDR1 and CDR2: SNHLY, FYNNEI. A remark on this clone: Its antigen is not identified.

This sequence originates from a woman aged 70-85 years with urothelial cancer. Here the sequenced sample was PBMCs, taken around atezolizumab (anti-PD-L1) treatment. The chain has TRBV2 and TRBJ2-7, with TRBD2 matching over 12 bases. CDR3 residues: CASSLLAGGMMKQYF. CDR3 DNA: TGTGCCAGCAGCTTACTAGCGGGGGGAATGATGAAGCAGTACTTC.